This T cell receptor (beta chain) originates from a study of OX40 agonist ivuxolimab in advanced cancers. Whole-study findings and limits: Nonresponders included some who also had low normalized T-cell clonal expansion.

Patients had blood sampled at baseline and again on cycle 4 day 1 and cycle 7 day 1. Repertoires were generated with immunoSEQ multiplex PCR, while TCRdb's copy carries only in-frame clones and drops some. The sample consists of some 87,000 clones, 88% of them appearing once. The CDR3 sequence is 15 residues long. The trim removed 6 bases at V and 4 bases at J, leaving 8 bases unmatched. CDR1 SGHVS and CDR2 FNYEAQ come from the germline V gene. As to this clone: The antigen remains undetermined.

The receptor was isolated from an adult with an advanced solid tumor such as melanoma, head and neck, liver or kidney cancer. This chain links TRBV7-6 with TRBJ2-1, with 8 bases aligning to TRBD2. The sequences come from CD4+ or CD8+ T cells sorted from blood, collected in a trial of the OX40 agonist ivuxolimab. The CDR3 DNA reads as TGTGCCAGCAGTCTGGGACTAGGAGGATACAATGAGCAGTTCTTC. It is translated as CASSLGLGGYNEQFF. The full variable domain, in which reference TRBV7-6 and TRBJ2-1 provide the parts outside the CDR3, is GAGVSQSPRYKVTKRGQDVALRCDPISGHVSLYWYRQALGQGPEFLTYFNYEAQQDKSGLPNDRFSAERPEGSISTLTIQRTEQRDSAMYRCASSLGLGGYNEQFFGPGTRLTVL.